This TCR beta chain was identified during a study of beta chain features in type 1 diabetes. This clone was observed a few times. The antigen is not known. Germline-derived CDR1 and CDR2 are KGHSH and LQKENI. This CDR3 region has 14 residues. The V and J ends lost 3 bases and 4 bases respectively, with 12 bases between them. General study points: Significant though moderate, a shortening of TCRB CDR3s appeared in all four CD4+ subsets of Type 1 diabetes patients. The cDNA sequencing approach could over-represent high-TCR-expressing cells.

It was via CD45RO/CCR7/CD25/CD127/CD95/CD27 that CD4+ naive, central memory, regulatory and stem cell-like memory cells were sorted. Of the isolated RNA, all was reverse transcribed, and so the sequenced material was expressed TCRB transcripts. Profiled with immunoSEQ multiplex PCR; TCRdb holds only in-frame clones, not every one. This repertoire shows under 800,000 clones, 15% to 17% found once; its top ten account for about 0.097%. The V and J genes are TRBV18 and TRBJ1-2; D possibly corresponds to TRBD1 (6 bases). The sequenced sample was naive CD4+ T cells from blood. The source of this sequence is a man younger than 35 in good health. CDR3 sequence: CASSPRQVGYGYTF. The DNA for the CDR3 is TGTGCCAGCTCACCGAGACAGGTTGGCTATGGCTACACCTTC.